The T cell receptor (beta chain) under discussion was sequenced for a study of OX40 agonist ivuxolimab in advanced cancers. Study overall: At 0.01 to 10 mg/kg, ivuxolimab was administered intravenously to patients every 2 weeks. Partial responses were achieved by three patients, one with hepatocellular carcinoma and two with cutaneous melanoma. Study-level results: On average, CD8+ T cells showed a greater number of expanded clones than CD4+. Among the nonresponders, some also had low normalized T-cell clonal expansion.

Clones were sequenced by immunoSEQ multiplex PCR, and TCRdb holds only the in-frame ones, with some missing. The sample lists around 63,000 clones; roughly 80% were seen once. In regard to this clone: The antigen is not known.

V lost 3 bases, J lost 5 bases, and 13 bases lay in between. Per the germline V gene, CDR1 is SGDLS and CDR2 is YYNGEE. This CDR3 contains 14 residues. The TCR originated in an adult with an advanced solid tumor such as melanoma, head and neck, liver or kidney cancer. The sample was CD4+ or CD8+ T cells sorted from blood, taken in a trial of the OX40 agonist ivuxolimab. The chain uses TRBV9 and TRBJ2-3; D might be TRBD1 or TRBD2, each matching 6 bases. In DNA, the CDR3 is TGTGCCAGCAGCGCCTACAGGGAGGAAGATACGCAGTATTTT. Protein: CASSAYREEDTQYF.